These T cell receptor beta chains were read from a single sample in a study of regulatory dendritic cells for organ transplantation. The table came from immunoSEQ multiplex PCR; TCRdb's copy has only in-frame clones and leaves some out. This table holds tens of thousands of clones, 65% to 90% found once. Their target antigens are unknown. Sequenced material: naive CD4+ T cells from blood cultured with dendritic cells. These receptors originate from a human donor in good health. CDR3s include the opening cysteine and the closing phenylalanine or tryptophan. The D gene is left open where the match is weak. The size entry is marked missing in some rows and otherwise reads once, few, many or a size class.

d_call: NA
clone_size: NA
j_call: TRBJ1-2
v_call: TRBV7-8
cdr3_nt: TGTGCCAGCAGCTTAGGTGCGCTCGGCTACACCTTC
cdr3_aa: CASSLGALGYTF

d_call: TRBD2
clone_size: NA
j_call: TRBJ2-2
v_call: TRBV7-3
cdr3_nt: TGTGCCAGCAGCTTAAGGGGAGGGGCCGGCGGGGAGCTGTTTTTT
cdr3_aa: CASSLRGGAGGELFF

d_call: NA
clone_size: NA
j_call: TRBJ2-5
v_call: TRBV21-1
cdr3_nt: TGTGCCAGCAGCAGCCTCAGGGACCAAGAGACCCAGTACTTC
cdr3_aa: CASSSLRDQETQYF

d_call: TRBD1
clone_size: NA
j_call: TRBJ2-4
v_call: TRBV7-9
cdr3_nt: TGTGCCAGCAGCTTTACGACAGGGGGAGCCAAAAACATTCAGTACTTC
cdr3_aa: CASSFTTGGAKNIQYF

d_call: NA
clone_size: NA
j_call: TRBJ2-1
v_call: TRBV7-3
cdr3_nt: TGTGCCAGCAGCCCCTCCGGGAGCTCCTACAATGAGCAGTTCTTC
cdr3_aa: CASSPSGSSYNEQFF

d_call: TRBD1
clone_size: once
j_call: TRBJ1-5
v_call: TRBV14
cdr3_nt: TGTGCCAGCAGCCACTTGGACAGGGATCAGCCCCAGCATTTT
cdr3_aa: CASSHLDRDQPQHF

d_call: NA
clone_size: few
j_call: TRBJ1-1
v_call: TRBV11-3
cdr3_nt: TGTGCCAGCAGCTTAGGCTCCACGGTTGCGGACGAAGCTTTCTTT
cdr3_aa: CASSLGSTVADEAFF

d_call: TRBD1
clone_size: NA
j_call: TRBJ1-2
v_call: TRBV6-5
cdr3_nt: TGTGCCAGCAGAAGGGACAGGTTATTTTATGGCTACACCTTC
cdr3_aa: CASRRDRLFYGYTF

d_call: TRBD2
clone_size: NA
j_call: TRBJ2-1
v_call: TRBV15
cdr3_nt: TGTGCCACCAGCGTAACTAGCGGGAGAGGGAATGAGCAGTTCTTC
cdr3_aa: CATSVTSGRGNEQFF

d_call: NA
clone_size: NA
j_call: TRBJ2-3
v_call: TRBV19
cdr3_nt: TGTGCCAGTAGGCAAATGAGTAGCACAGATACGCAGTATTTT
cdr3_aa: CASRQMSSTDTQYF

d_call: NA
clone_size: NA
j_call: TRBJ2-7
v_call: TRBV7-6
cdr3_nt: TGTGCCAGCAGCTTAGTAGGAGGGAAAAGAAGTCGGTACGAGCAGTACTTC
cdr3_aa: CASSLVGGKRSRYEQYF

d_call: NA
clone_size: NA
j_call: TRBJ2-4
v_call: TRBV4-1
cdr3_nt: TGCGCCAGCTCGAGGGGGGCTTCCGAAGCCAAAAACATTCAGTACTTC
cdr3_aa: CASSRGASEAKNIQYF

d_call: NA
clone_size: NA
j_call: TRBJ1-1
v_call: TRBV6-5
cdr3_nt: TGTGCCAGCAGTTCCAACAGGGTGAACACTGAAGCTTTCTTT
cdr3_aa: CASSSNRVNTEAFF

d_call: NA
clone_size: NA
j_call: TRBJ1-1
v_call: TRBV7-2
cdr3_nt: TGTGCCAGCAGCCACGATACGTGGGTGACTGAAGCTTTCTTT
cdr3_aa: CASSHDTWVTEAFF

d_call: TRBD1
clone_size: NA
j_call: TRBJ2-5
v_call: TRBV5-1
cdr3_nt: TGCGCCAGCAAACCGTGGACAGGGGGACAGACCCAGTACTTC
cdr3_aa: CASKPWTGGQTQYF

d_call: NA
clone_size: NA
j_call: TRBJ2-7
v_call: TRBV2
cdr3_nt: TGTGCCAGCAGTCGCCAGACGGCAACCTACGAGCAGTACTTC
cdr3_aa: CASSRQTATYEQYF

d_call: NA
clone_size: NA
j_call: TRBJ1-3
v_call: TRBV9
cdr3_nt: TGTGCCAGCAGCGTCGGGGCGATGGGAAACACCATATATTTT
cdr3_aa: CASSVGAMGNTIYF

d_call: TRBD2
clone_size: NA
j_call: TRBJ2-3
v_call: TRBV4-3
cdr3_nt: TGCGCCAGCAGCCAACGGGAGGGAAGGACAGATACGCAGTATTTT
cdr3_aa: CASSQREGRTDTQYF

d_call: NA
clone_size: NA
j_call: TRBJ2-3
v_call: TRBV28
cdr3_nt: TGTGCCAGCAGCCCCTATGGGCGGGGGAGGGGGTCTTATGCGCAGTATTTT
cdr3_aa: CASSPYGRGRGSYAQYF

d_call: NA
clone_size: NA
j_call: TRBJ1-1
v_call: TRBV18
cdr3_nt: TGTGCCAGCTCACCACAGTATCCGAACACTGAAGCTTTCTTT
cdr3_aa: CASSPQYPNTEAFF

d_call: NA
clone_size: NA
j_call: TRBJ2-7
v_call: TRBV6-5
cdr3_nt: TGTGCCAGCAGTTCCTCGGACAGCTACGAGCAGTACTTC
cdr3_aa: CASSSSDSYEQYF

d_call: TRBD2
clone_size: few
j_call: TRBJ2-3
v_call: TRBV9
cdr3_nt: TGTGCCAGCAGCCCGATAGCGGGAGGCACAGATACGCAGTATTTT
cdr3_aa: CASSPIAGGTDTQYF

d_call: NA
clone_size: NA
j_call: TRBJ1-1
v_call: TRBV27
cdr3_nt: TGTGCCAGCAGTTTATCAGGGCTCACTGAAGCTTTCTTT
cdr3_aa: CASSLSGLTEAFF

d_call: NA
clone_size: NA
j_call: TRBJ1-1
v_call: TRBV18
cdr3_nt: TGTGCCAGCTCACCACTGGACACCCTTGAAGCTTTCTTT
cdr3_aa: CASSPLDTLEAFF